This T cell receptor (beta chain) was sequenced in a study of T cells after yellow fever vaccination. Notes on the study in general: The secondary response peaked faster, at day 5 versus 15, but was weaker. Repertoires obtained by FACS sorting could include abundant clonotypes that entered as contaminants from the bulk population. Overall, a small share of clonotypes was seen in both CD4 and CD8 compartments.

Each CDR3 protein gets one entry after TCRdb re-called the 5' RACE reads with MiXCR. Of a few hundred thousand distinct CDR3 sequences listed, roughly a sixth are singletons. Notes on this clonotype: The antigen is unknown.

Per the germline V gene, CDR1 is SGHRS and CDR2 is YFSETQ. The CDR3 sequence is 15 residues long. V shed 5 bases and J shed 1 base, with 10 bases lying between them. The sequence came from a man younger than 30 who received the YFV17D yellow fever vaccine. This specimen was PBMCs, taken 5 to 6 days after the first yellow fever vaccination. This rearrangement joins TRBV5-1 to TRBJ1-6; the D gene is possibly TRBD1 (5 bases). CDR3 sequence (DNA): TGCGCCAGCAGTGGGACGCATTCCTATAATTCACCCCTCCACTTT. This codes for CASSGTHSYNSPLHF.